This entry features one T cell receptor (beta chain) sequence. V lost 1 base to trimming and J lost 7 bases, with 11 bases between them. This CDR3 is 15 amino acids long. Per the germline V gene, CDR1 is SEHNR and CDR2 is FQNEAQ (reference sequence). The sample originates from a study of T cell changes during pregnancy in multiple sclerosis. Sequenced by immunoSEQ multiplex PCR; TCRdb stores in-frame clones only, minus some. This sample carries 65,000 to 85,000 clones, 80% to 90% of them seen once, and the ten largest clones take 0.9%. This clonotype was sampled from a female donor in good health, enrolled as a control in a pregnancy study. The specimen comprised peripheral blood, sampled in the first trimester of pregnancy. The gene calls are TRBV7-9 and TRBJ1-6; D unclear. The CDR3 sequence: CASSLVLTPNSPLHF. CDR3 nucleotides: TGTGCCAGCAGCTTAGTCTTGACTCCGAATTCACCCCTCCACTTT.